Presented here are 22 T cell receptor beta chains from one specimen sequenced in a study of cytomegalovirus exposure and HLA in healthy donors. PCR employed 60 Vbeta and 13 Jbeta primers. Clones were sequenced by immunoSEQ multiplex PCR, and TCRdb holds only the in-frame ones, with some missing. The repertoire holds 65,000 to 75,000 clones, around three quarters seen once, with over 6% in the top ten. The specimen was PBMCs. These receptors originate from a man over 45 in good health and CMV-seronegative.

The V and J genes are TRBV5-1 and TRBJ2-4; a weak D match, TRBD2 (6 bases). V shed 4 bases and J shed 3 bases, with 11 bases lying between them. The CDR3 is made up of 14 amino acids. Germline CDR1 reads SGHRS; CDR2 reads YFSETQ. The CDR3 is CASSPEGGKNIQYF. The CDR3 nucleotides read TGCGCCAGCAGCCCCGAGGGAGGCAAAAACATTCAGTACTTC.

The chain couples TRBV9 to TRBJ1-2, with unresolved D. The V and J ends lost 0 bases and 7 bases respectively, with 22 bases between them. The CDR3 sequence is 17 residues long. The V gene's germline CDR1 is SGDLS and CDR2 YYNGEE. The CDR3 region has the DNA TGTGCCAGCAGCGTAGGTATGGCAAGTCTCGGCGGGTCTGGCTACACCTTC. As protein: CASSVGMASLGGSGYTF.

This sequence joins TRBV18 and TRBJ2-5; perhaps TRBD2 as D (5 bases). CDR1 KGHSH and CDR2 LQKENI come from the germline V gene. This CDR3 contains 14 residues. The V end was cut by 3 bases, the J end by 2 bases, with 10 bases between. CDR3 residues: CASSPLDSQETQYF. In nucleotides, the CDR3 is TGTGCCAGCTCACCGTTGGACTCACAAGAGACCCAGTACTTC.

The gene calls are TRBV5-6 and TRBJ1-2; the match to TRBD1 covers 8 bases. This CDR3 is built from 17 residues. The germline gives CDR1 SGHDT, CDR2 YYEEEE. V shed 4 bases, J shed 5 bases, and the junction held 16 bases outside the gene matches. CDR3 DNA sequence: TGTGCCAGCAGCCCTTTGGGCCTGGGACAGGAAGGGTATGGCTACACCTTC. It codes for CASSPLGLGQEGYGYTF. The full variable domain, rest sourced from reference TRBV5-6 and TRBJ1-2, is DAGVTQSPTHLIKTRGQQVTLRCSPKSGHDTVSWYQQALGQGPQFIFQYYEEEERQRGNFPDRFSGHQFPNYSSELNVNALLLGDSALYLCASSPLGLGQEGYGYTFGSGTRLTVV.

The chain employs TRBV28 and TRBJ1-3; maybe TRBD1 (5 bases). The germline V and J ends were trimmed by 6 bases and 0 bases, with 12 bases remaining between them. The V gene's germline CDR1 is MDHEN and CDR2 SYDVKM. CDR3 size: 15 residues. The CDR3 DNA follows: TGTGCCAGCAGCCCGAGACAGTTCTCTGGAAACACCATATATTTT. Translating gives CASSPRQFSGNTIYF. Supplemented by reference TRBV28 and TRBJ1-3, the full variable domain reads DVKVTQSSRYLVKRTGEKVFLECVQDMDHENMFWYRQDPGLGLRLIYFSYDVKMKEKGDIPEGYSVSREKKERFSLILESASTNQTSMYLCASSPRQFSGNTIYFGEGSWLTVV.

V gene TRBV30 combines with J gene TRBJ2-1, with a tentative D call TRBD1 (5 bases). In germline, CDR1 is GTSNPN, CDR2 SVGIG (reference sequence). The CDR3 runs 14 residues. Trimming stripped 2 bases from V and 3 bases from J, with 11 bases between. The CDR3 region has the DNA TGTGCCTGGAGTCCCCGACAGTTCTACAATGAGCAGTTCTTC. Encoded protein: CAWSPRQFYNEQFF.

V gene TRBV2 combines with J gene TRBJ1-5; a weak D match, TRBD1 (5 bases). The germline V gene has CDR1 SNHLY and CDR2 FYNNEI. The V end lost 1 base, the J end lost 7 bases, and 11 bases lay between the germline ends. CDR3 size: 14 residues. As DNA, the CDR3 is TGTGCCAGCAGTGAAGGGAACAGGTTACAGCCCCAGCATTTT. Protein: CASSEGNRLQPQHF.

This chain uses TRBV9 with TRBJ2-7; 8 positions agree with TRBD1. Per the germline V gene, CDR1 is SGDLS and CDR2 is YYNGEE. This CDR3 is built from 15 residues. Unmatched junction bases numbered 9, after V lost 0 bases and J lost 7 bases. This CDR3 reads CASSVDSGGSLEQYF. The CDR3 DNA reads TGTGCCAGCAGCGTAGATTCAGGGGGCTCGTTAGAGCAGTACTTC.

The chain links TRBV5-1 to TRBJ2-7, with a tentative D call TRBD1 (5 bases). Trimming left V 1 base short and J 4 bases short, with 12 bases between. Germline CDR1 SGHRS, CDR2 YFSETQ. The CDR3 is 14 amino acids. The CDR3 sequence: CASSLIQGGYEQYF. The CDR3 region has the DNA TGCGCCAGCAGCTTGATCCAGGGCGGATACGAGCAGTACTTC.

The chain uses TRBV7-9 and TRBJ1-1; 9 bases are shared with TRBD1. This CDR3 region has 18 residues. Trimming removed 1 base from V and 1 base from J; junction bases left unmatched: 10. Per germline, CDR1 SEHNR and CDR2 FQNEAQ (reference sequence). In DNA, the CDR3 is TGTGCCAGCAGCTTAGTAGGACAGGGGACGATGAGGAACACTGAAGCTTTCTTT. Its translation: CASSLVGQGTMRNTEAFF.

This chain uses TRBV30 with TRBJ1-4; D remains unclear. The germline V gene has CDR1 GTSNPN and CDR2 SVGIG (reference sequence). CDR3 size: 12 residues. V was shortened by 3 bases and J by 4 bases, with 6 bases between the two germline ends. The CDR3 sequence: CAWRSGNEKLFF. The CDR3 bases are TGTGCCTGGAGATCCGGTAATGAAAAACTGTTTTTT.

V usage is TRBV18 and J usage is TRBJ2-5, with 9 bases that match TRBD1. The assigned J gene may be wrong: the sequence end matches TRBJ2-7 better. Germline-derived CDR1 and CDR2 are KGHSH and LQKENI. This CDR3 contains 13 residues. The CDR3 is CASSAGQGYEQYF. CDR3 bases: TGTGCCAGCTCTGCGGGACAGGGTTACGAGCAGTACTTC.

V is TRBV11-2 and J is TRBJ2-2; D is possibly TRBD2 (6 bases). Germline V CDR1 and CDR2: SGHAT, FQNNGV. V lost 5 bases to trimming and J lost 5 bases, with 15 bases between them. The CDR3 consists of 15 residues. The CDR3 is CASSPIVLATGELFF. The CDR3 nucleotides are TGTGCCAGCAGCCCCATAGTACTAGCTACCGGGGAGCTGTTTTTT.

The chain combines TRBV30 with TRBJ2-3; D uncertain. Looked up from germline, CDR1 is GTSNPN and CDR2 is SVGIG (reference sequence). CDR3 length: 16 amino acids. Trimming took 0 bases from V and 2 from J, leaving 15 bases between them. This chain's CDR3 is CAWSVTGPGSTDTQYF. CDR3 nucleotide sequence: TGTGCCTGGAGTGTTACGGGTCCCGGATCCACAGATACGCAGTATTTT.

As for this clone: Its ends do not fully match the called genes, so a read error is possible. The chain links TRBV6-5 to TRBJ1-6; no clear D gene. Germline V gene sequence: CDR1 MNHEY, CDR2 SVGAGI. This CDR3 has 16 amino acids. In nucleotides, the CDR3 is TGTGCCAGCAGTTACTCTATGATTCGCTCCTATTCCCCCCTCCACTTT. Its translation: CASSYSMIRSYSPLHF.

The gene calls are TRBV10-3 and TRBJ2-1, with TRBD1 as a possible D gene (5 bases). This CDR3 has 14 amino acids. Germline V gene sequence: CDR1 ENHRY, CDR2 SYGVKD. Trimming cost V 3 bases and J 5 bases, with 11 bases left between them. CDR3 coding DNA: TGTGCCATCAGTGAAGCGACAGCTAACAATGAGCAGTTCTTC. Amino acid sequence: CAISEATANNEQFF.

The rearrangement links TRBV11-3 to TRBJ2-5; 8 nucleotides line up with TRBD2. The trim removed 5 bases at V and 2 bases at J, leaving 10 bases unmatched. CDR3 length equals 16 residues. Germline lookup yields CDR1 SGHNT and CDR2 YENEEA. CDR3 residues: CASSPGVPGGQETQYF. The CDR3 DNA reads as TGTGCCAGCAGCCCGGGGGTACCGGGAGGGCAAGAGACCCAGTACTTC.

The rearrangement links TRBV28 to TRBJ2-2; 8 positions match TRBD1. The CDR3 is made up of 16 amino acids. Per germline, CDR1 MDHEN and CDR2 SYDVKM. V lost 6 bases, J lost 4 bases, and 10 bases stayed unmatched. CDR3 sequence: CASRNQGARGTGELFF. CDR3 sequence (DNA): TGTGCCAGCAGGAATCAGGGGGCGCGGGGCACCGGGGAGCTGTTTTTT. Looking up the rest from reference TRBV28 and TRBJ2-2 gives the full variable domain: DVKVTQSSRYLVKRTGEKVFLECVQDMDHENMFWYRQDPGLGLRLIYFSYDVKMKEKGDIPEGYSVSREKKERFSLILESASTNQTSMYLCASRNQGARGTGELFFGEGSRLTVL.

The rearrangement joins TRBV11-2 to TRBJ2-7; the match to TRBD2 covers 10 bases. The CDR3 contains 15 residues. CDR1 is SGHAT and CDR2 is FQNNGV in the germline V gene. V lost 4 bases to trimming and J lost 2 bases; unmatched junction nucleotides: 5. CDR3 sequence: CASSSEAGGPYEQYF. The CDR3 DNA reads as TGTGCCAGCAGCTCGGAAGCGGGAGGGCCCTACGAGCAGTACTTC.

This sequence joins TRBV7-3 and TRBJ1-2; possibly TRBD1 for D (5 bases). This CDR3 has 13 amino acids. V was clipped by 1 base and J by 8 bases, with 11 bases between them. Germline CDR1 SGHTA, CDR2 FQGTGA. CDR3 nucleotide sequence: TGTGCCAGCAGCTTAAGCGGGGGAATCGGCTACACCTTC. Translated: CASSLSGGIGYTF.

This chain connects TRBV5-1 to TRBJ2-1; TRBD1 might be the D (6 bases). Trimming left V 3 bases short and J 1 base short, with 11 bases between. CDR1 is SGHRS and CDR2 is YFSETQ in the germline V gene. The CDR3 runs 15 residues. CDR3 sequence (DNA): TGCGCCAGCAGCTCGCAAACAGGGTCCTACAATGAGCAGTTCTTC. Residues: CASSSQTGSYNEQFF.

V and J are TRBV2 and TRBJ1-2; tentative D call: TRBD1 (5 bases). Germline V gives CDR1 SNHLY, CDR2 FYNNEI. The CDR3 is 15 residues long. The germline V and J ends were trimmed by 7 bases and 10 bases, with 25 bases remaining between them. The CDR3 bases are TGTGCCAGCACACCCGCCCAAGGCAGGGCAGTCTACTACACCTTC. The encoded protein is CASTPAQGRAVYYTF.